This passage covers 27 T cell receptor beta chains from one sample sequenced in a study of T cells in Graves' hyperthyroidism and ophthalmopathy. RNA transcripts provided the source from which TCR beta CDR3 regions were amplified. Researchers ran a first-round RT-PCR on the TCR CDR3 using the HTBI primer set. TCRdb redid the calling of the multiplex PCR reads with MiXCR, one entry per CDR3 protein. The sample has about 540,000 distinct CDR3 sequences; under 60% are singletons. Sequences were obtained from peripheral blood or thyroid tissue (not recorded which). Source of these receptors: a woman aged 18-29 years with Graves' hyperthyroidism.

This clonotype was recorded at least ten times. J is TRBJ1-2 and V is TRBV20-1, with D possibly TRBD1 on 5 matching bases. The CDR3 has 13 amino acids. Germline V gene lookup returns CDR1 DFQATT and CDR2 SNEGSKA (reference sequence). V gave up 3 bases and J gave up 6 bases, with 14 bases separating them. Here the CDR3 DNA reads TGCAGTGCTAGGGCGGGGTCGGGGGATGGCTACACCTTC. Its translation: CSARAGSGDGYTF.

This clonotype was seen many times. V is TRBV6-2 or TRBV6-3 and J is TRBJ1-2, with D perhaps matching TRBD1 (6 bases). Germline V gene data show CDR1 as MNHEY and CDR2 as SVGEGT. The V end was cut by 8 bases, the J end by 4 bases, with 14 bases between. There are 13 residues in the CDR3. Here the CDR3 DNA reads TGTGCCAGCGAGCAGGGGCTGGGCTATGGCTACACCTTC. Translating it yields CASEQGLGYGYTF.

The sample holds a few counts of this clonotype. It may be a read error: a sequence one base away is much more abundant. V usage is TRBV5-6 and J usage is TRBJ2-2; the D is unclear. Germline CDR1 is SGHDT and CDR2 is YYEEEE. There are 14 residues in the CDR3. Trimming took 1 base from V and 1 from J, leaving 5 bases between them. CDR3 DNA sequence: TGTGCCAGCAGCTTGAGCTGGAACACCGGGGAGCTGTTTTTT. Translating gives CASSLSWNTGELFF.

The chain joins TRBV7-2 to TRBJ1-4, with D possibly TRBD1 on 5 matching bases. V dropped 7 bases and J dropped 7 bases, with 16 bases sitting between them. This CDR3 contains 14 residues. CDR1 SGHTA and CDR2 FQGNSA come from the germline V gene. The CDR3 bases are TGTGCCAGCAACCCATGGGGGAGCACTGAAAAACTGTTTTTT. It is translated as CASNPWGSTEKLFF.

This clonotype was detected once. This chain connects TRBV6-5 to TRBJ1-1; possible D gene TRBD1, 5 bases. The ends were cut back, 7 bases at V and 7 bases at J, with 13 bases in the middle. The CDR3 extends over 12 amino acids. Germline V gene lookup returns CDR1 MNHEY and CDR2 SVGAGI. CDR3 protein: CASTRDRSEAFF. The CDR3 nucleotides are TGTGCCAGCACCAGGGACCGTAGTGAAGCTTTCTTT.

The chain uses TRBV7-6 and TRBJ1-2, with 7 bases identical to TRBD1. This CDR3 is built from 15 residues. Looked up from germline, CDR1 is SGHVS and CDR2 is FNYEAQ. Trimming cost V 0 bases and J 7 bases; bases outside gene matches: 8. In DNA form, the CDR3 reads TGTGCCAGCAGCTTAGCGACCAGGGGGATTGGTGGCTACACCTTC. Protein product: CASSLATRGIGGYTF.

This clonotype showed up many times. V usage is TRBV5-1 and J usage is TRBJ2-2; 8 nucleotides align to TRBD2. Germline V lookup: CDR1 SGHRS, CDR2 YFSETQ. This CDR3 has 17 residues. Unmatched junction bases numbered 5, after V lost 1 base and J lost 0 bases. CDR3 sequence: CASSLISSGANTGELFF. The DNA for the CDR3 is TGCGCCAGCAGCTTGATTAGTAGCGGGGCGAACACCGGGGAGCTGTTTTTT.

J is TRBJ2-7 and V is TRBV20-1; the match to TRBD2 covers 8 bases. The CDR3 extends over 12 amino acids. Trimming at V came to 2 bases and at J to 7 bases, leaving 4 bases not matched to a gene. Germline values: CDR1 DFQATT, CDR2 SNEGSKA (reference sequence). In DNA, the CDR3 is TGCAGTGCTAGAAAACTAGCGGATGAGCAGTACTTC. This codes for CSARKLADEQYF.

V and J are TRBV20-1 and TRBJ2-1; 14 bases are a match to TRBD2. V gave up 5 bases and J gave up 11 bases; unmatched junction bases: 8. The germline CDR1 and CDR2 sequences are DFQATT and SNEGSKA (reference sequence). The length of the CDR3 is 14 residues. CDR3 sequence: CSADPGTSGSKQFF. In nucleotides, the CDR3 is TGCAGTGCTGACCCCGGGACTAGCGGGAGTAAGCAGTTCTTC.

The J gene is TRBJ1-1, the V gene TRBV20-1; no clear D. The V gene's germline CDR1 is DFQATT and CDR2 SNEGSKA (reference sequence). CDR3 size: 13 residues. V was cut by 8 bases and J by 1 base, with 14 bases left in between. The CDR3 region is CSLAGYTNTEAFF. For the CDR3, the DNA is TGCAGTCTAGCGGGCTACACGAACACTGAAGCTTTCTTT.

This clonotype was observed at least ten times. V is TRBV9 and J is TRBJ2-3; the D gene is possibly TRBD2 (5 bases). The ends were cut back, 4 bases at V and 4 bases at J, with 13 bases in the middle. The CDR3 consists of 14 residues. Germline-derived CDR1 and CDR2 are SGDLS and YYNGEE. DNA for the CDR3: TGTGCCAGCAGCCGGTCAGTAGCGTCAGATACGCAGTATTTT. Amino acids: CASSRSVASDTQYF. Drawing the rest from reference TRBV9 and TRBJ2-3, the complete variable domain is DSGVTQTPKHLITATGQRVTLRCSPRSGDLSVYWYQQSLDQGLQFLIQYYNGEERAKGNILERFSAQQFPDLHSELNLSSLELGDSALYFCASSRSVASDTQYFGPGTRLTVL.

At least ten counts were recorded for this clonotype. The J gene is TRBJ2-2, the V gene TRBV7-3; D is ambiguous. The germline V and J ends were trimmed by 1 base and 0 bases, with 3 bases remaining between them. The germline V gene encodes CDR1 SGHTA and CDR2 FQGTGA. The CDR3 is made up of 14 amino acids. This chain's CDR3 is CASSLIPNTGELFF. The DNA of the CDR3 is TGTGCCAGCAGCTTAATCCCGAACACCGGGGAGCTGTTTTTT. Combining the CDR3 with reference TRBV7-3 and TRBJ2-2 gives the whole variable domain GAGVSQTPSNKVTEKGKYVELRCDPISGHTALYWYRQSLGQGPEFLIYFQGTGAADDSGLPNDRFFAVRPEGSVSTLKIQRTERGDSAVYLCASSLIPNTGELFFGEGSRLTVL.

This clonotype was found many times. Here the CDR3 DNA reads TGTGCCACCAGTCCGGACAGGGCGAACACTGAAGCTTTCTTT. This gives the protein CATSPDRANTEAFF. This chain uses TRBV15 with TRBJ1-1, with TRBD1 matching over 8 bases. Germline loops: CDR1 LNHNV, CDR2 YYDKDF (reference sequence). J gave up 1 base and V 6 bases, and 4 bases lay outside the gene matches. The CDR3 totals 14 residues.

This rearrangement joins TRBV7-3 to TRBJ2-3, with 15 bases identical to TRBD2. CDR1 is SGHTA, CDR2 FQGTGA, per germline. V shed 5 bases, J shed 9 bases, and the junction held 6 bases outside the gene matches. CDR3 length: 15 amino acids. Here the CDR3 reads CASSIGLAGGRTQYF. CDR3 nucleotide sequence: TGTGCCAGCAGCATCGGACTAGCGGGAGGGCGGACGCAGTATTTT.

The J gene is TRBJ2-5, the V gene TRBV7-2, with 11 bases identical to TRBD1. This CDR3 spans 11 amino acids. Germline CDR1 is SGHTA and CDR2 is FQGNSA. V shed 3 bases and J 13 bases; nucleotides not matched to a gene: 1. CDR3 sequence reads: CASSFGTGGYF. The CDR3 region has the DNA TGTGCCAGCAGCTTCGGGACAGGGGGGTACTTC.

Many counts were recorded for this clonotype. The CDR3: CASSPPGQGFGYTF. The CDR3 DNA is TGCGCCAGCAGCCCACCGGGACAGGGGTTTGGCTACACCTTC. This sequence joins TRBV5-1 and TRBJ1-2, with 10 bases matching TRBD1. CDR1 is SGHRS and CDR2 is YFSETQ in the germline V gene. Trimming removed 4 bases from V and 7 bases from J; junction bases left unmatched: 7. The CDR3 sequence is 14 residues long.

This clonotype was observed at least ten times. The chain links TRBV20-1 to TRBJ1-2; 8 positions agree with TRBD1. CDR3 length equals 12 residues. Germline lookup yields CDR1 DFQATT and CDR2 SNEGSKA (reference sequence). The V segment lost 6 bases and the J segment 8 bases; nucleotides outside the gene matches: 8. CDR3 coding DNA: TGCAGTGCGGAACCAGGGGGCAAGGGCTACACCTTC. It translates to CSAEPGGKGYTF.

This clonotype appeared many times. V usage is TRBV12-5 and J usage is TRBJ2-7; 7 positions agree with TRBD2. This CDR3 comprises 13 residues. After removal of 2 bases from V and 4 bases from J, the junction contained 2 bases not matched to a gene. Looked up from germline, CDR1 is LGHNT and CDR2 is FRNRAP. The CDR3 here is CASGLSGNYEQYF. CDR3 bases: TGTGCTAGTGGTTTGAGCGGGAATTACGAGCAGTACTTC.

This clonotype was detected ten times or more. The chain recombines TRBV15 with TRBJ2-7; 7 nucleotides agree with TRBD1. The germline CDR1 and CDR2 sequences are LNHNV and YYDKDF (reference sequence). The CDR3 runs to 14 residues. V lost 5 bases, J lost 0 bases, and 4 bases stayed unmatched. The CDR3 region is CATSWGQTSYEQYF. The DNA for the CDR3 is TGTGCCACCAGCTGGGGACAGACCTCCTACGAGCAGTACTTC.

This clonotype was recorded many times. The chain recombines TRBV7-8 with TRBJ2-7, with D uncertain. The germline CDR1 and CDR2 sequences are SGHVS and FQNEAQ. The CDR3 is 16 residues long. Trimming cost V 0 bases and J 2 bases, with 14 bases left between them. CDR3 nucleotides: TGTGCCAGCAGCTTAGCGCACCCAGGTGGTGCCTACGAGCAGTACTTC. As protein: CASSLAHPGGAYEQYF. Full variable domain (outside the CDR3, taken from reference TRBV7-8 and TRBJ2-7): GAGVSQSPRYKVAKRGQDVALRCDPISGHVSLFWYQQALGQGPEFLTYFQNEAQLDKSGLPSDRFFAERPEGSVSTLKIQRTQQEDSAVYLCASSLAHPGGAYEQYFGPGTRLTVT.

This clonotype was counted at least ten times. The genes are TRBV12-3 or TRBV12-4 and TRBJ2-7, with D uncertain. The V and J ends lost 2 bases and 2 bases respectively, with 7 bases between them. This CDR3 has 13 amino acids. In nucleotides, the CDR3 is TGTGCCAGCAGTTTATCCCTCCCCTACGAGCAGTACTTC. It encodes CASSLSLPYEQYF.

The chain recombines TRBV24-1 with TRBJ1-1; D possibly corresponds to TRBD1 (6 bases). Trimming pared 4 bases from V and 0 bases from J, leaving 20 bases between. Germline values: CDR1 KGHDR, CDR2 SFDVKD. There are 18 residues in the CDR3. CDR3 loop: CATSDRGGRGRMNTEAFF. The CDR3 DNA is TGTGCCACCAGTGACAGGGGTGGTAGGGGGAGGATGAACACTGAAGCTTTCTTT.

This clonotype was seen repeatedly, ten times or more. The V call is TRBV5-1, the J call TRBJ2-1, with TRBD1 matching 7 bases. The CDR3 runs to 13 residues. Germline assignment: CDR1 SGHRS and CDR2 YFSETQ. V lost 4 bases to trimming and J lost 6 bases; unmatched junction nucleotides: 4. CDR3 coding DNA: TGCGCCAGCAGCCAAGGGGACAGCAATGAGCAGTTCTTC. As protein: CASSQGDSNEQFF.

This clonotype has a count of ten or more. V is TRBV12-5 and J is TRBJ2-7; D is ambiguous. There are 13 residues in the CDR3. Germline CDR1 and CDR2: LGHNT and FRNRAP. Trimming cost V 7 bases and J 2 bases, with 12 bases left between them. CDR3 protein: CASAPWNTYEQYF. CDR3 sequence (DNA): TGTGCTAGTGCCCCTTGGAATACCTACGAGCAGTACTTC. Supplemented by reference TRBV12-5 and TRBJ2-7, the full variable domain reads DARVTQTPRHKVTEMGQEVTMRCQPILGHNTVFWYRQTMMQGLELLAYFRNRAPLDDSGMPKDRFSAEMPDATLATLKIQPSEPRDSAVYFCASAPWNTYEQYFGPGTRLTVT.

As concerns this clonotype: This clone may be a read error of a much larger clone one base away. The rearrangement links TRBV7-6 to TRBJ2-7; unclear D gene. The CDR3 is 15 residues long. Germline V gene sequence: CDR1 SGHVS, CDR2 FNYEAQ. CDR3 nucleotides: TGTGCCAGCAGTTTAGCCGGATCTCTTTCCTACGGGCAGTACTTC. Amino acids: CASSLAGSLSYGQYF.

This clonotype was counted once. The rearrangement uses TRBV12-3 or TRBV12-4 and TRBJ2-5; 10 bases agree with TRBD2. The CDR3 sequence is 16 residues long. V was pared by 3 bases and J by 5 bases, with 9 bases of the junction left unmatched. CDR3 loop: CASSLTSGYTGETQYF. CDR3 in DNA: TGTGCCAGCAGTTTGACTAGCGGGTATACGGGCGAGACCCAGTACTTC.

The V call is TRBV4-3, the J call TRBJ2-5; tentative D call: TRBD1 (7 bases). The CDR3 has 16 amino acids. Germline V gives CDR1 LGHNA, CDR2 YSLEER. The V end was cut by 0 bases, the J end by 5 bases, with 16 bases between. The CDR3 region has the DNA TGCGCCAGCAGCCAAGATATCGGGCCAGGGGGGGAGACCCAGTACTTC. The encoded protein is CASSQDIGPGGETQYF.